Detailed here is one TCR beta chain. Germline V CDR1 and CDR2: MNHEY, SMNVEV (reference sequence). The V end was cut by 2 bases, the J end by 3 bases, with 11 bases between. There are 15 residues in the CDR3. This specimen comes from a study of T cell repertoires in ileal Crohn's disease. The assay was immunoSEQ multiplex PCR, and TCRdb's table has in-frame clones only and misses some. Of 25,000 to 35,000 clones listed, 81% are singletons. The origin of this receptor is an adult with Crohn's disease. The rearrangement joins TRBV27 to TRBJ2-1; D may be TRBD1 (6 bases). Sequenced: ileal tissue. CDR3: CASSLVGGYYNEQFF. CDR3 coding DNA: TGTGCCAGCAGTTTAGTAGGGGGATACTACAATGAGCAGTTCTTC.